A single sample gave rise to the 2 T cell receptor beta chains below, sequenced in a study of T-cell memory formation after mild COVID-19. Via MiXCR, TCRdb re-called the 5' RACE reads, giving one row per CDR3 protein. The table shows 300,000 to 400,000 distinct CDR3 sequences, with approximately 15% occurring only once. The sequenced material came from PBMCs or a T cell subset sorted from them (not recorded which). The receptors derive from a man younger than 35 who had mild COVID-19 (a few samples of this study predate the infection). Cell type and time point are not known.

This clonotype showed up just a few times. V usage is TRBV24-1 and J usage is TRBJ2-3; no clear D gene. Germline loops: CDR1 KGHDR, CDR2 SFDVKD. Trimming cost V 5 bases and J 0 bases, with 11 bases left between them. The CDR3 has 15 residues. CDR3 amino acids: CATSGPHESTDTQYF. CDR3 sequence (DNA): TGTGCCACCAGTGGTCCACACGAGAGCACAGATACGCAGTATTTT.

CDR3 in amino acids: CSVPKRERNTEAFF. The CDR3 bases are TGCAGTGTTCCAAAAAGAGAAAGGAACACTGAAGCTTTCTTT. The chain recombines TRBV20-1 with TRBJ1-1; D unresolved. CDR3 length equals 14 residues. From germline, CDR1 is DFQATT and CDR2 SNEGSKA (reference sequence). Deletions cut 7 bases from V and 1 base from J, with 16 bases between.